These 8 T cell receptor beta chains were sequenced from one sample in a study of shared clonotypes between healthy human individuals. CD45RO-negative CD8 cells positively selected for CCR7 made up the naive population, which excluded terminally differentiated effector memory CD45RA+ cells. Sequencing used immunoSEQ multiplex PCR; TCRdb keeps in-frame clones, though not all of them. Here the sample spans some 2 million clones, roughly 95% being singletons. Sequenced: naive CD8+ T cells sorted from blood. The receptor source for this set is a man younger than 35 in good health.

The V call is TRBV5-1, the J call TRBJ1-2; the D gene is possibly TRBD1 (5 bases). Per germline, CDR1 SGHRS and CDR2 YFSETQ. The CDR3 loop spans 12 amino acids. V lost 2 bases to trimming and J lost 11 bases, with 13 bases between them. CDR3: CASSFQGQIYTF. The DNA of the CDR3 is TGCGCCAGCAGCTTCCAAGGACAAATATACACCTTC.

The chain is built from TRBV28 and TRBJ2-1, with D possibly being TRBD1 or TRBD2 (5 bases each). Trimming stripped 4 bases from V and 3 bases from J, with 10 bases between. Germline V gene data show CDR1 as MDHEN and CDR2 as SYDVKM. The CDR3 contains 14 residues. The CDR3 region has the DNA TGTGCCAGCAGTTGGGAGACAGACTACAATGAGCAGTTCTTC. This sequence encodes CASSWETDYNEQFF.

Worth noting for this clone: This clone may be a read error of a much larger clone one base away. DNA of the CDR3: TGTGCCAGTAGTATGGACGGGACCTCCTACGAGCAGTACTTC. Encoded protein: CASSMDGTSYEQYF. The rearrangement links TRBV19 to TRBJ2-7; the D call may be TRBD1 or TRBD2 (5 bases each). V lost 3 bases, J lost 0 bases, and 9 bases lay in between. Germline V lookup: CDR1 LNHDA, CDR2 SQIVND (reference sequence). CDR3 length: 14 amino acids.

The V and J genes are TRBV13 and TRBJ2-7, with 7 bases fitting TRBD2. Germline V gene sequence: CDR1 PRHDT, CDR2 FYEKMQ (reference sequence). With V trimmed by 5 bases and J by 0 bases, 10 bases remained unmatched. The CDR3 covers 16 residues. The CDR3 sequence is CASSPTPSGASYEQYF. The CDR3 DNA reads TGTGCCAGCAGCCCAACCCCAAGCGGGGCCTCCTACGAGCAGTACTTC. The full variable domain, rest sourced from reference TRBV13 and TRBJ2-7, is AAGVIQSPRHLIKEKRETATLKCYPIPRHDTVYWYQQGPGQDPQFLISFYEKMQSDKGSIPDRFSAQQFSDYHSELNMSSLELGDSALYFCASSPTPSGASYEQYFGPGTRLTVT.

Concerning this clone: Other DNA sequences in this specimen translate into the identical CDR3. The chain joins TRBV5-1 to TRBJ1-1, with 8 bases identical to TRBD1. The CDR3 is 14 residues long. The junction had 3 bases not matched to a gene; V was cut back by 0 bases and J by 5 bases. The V gene's germline CDR1 is SGHRS and CDR2 YFSETQ. This CDR3 is CASSLGQGRTEAFF. In DNA, the CDR3 is TGCGCCAGCAGCTTGGGACAGGGGAGGACTGAAGCTTTCTTT.

This chain connects TRBV19 to TRBJ1-1; D not resolved. The CDR3 has 14 residues. Trimming pared 6 bases from V and 2 bases from J, leaving 13 bases between. Per the germline V gene, CDR1 is LNHDA and CDR2 is SQIVND (reference sequence). The CDR3: CASSRVETNTEAFF. Written as DNA, the CDR3 is TGTGCCAGTAGCCGAGTAGAGACTAACACTGAAGCTTTCTTT.

The V and J genes are TRBV5-4 and TRBJ2-7, with 13 bases identical to TRBD2. V was clipped by 3 bases and J by 3 bases; unmatched bases: 12. CDR1 is SGHNT and CDR2 is YYREEE in the germline V gene (reference sequence). This CDR3 is 18 amino acids long. CDR3 DNA sequence: TGTGCCAGCAGCTGGACAGGGGGTGGACTAGCGGGAGTCTACGAGCAGTACTTC. It yields the protein CASSWTGGGLAGVYEQYF. The full variable domain, in which reference TRBV5-4 and TRBJ2-7 provide the parts outside the CDR3, is ETGVTQSPTHLIKTRGQQVTLRCSSQSGHNTVSWYQQALGQGPQFIFQYYREEENGRGNFPPRFSGLQFPNYSSELNVNALELDDSALYLCASSWTGGGLAGVYEQYFGPGTRLTVT.

This chain joins TRBV2 and TRBJ2-7, with a tentative D call TRBD1 (8 bases). Trimming took off 8 bases at V and 3 bases at J, with 20 bases between the two ends. Germline loops: CDR1 SNHLY, CDR2 FYNNEI. The CDR3 is 15 amino acids. CDR3: CASGEGRQGNYEQYF. The CDR3 nucleotides are TGTGCCAGCGGGGAGGGGAGACAGGGGAACTACGAGCAGTACTTC.